This TCR beta chain was sequenced during a study of T-cell memory formation after mild COVID-19. It was 5'RACE with constant-segment primers that produced the TCR alpha and TCR beta cDNA libraries, which carried sample barcodes and UMIs. TCRdb redid the calling of the 5' RACE reads with MiXCR, one entry per CDR3 protein. This sample has some 310,000 distinct CDR3 sequences, with around a fifth found just once. Concerning this clonotype: Its cognate antigen is unknown.

The CDR3 has 12 residues. Germline CDR1 is LGHNA and CDR2 is YNFKEQ. The V gene lost 3 bases and the J gene lost 9 bases, with 9 bases spanning the gap. Whole-study findings and limits: Some clones that responded turned up in pre-infection memory, which suggests that cross-reactive memory joined in.

The receptor's source is a man between 18 and 35 years old who had mild COVID-19 (a few samples of this study predate the infection). Cell type and time point are not known. J is TRBJ2-1 and V is TRBV4-2; no definite D call. The sample consisted of PBMCs or a T cell subset sorted from them (not recorded which). The CDR3 loop is CASSQTTSEQFF. The CDR3 bases are TGTGCCAGCAGCCAGACAACGTCTGAGCAGTTCTTC.